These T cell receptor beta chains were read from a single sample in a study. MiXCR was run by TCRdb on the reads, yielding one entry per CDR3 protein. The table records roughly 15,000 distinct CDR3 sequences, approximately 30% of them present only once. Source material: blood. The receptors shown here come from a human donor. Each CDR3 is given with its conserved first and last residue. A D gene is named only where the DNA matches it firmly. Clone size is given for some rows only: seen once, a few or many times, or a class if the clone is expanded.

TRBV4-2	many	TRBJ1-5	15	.	CASSQEWSSNQPQHF	TGTGCCAGCAGCCAAGAGTGGAGTAGCAATCAGCCCCAGCATTTT
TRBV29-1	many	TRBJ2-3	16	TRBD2	CSVVRAGGPRTDTQYF	TGCAGCGTTGTTCGGGCGGGAGGGCCGCGCACAGATACGCAGTATTTT
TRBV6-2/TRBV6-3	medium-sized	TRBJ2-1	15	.	CASSYSGQVSRVQFF	TGTGCCAGCAGTTACTCGGGACAAGTCTCAAGGGTGCAGTTCTTC
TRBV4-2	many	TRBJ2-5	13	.	CASSPQITETQYF	TGTGCCAGCAGCCCTCAGATTACGGAGACCCAGTACTTC
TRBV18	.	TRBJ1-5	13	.	CASSPVKSSYEHF	TGTGCCAGCTCACCGGTTAAGAGCTCCTACGAGCATTTT
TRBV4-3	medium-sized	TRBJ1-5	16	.	CASSQDSAYSNQPQHF	TGCGCCAGCAGCCAAGACAGTGCCTATAGCAATCAGCCCCAGCATTTT
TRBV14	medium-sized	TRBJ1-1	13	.	CASSQDPNTEAFF	TGTGCCAGCAGCCAAGATCCCAACACTGAAGCTTTCTTT
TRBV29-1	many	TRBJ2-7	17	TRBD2	CSVEDLGEAGGYYEQYF	TGCAGCGTTGAAGATCTGGGCGAAGCGGGAGGTTACTACGAGCAGTACTTC
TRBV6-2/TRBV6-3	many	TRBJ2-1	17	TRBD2	CASSIGQLGTSYDEQFF	TGTGCCAGCAGTATAGGACAGTTAGGGACTAGCTACGATGAGCAGTTCTTC
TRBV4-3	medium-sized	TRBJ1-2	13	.	CASSQDKWGGYTF	TGCGCCAGCAGCCAAGATAAGTGGGGTGGCTACACCTTC
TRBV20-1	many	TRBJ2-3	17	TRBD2	CSAESRLAGGGTDTQYF	TGCAGTGCAGAATCCCGACTAGCGGGAGGCGGCACAGATACGCAGTATTTT
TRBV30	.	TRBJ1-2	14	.	CAWSYGRLNRGYTF	TGTGCCTGGAGTTATGGACGTCTTAATCGGGGCTACACCTTC
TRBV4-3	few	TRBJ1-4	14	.	CASSRGSTNEKLFF	TGCGCCAGCAGCCGGGGATCTACTAATGAAAAACTGTTTTTT
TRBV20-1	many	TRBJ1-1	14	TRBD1	CSAPGAGQGTEAFF	TGCAGTGCTCCCGGGGCGGGACAGGGCACTGAAGCTTTCTTT
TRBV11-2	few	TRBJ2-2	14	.	CASSLDLGAAELFF	TGTGCCAGCAGCTTAGATCTGGGGGCCGCGGAGCTGTTTTTT
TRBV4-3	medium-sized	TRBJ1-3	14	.	CASSQVTGSHTIYF	TGCGCCAGCAGCCAAGTCACAGGGAGTCACACCATATATTTT
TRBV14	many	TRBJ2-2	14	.	CASSQDGDTGELFF	TGTGCCAGCAGCCAAGACGGTGACACCGGGGAGCTGTTTTTT
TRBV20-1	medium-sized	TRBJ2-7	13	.	CSLFTGLSYEQYF	TGCAGCCTTTTTACGGGCCTCTCCTACGAGCAGTACTTC
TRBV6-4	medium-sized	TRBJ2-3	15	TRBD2	CASSESGGSTDTQYF	TGTGCCAGCAGTGAATCGGGAGGGAGCACAGATACGCAGTATTTT
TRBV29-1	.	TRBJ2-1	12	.	CGALGRGNEQFF	TGCGGCGCTCTCGGGAGAGGCAATGAGCAGTTCTTC
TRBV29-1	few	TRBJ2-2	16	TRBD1	CSVGTGTGPYTGELFF	TGCAGCGTGGGGACCGGGACAGGGCCCTACACCGGGGAGCTGTTTTTT
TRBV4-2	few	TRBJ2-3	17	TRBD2	CASTVGLAGVKADTQYF	TGTGCCAGCACAGTGGGACTAGCGGGAGTGAAGGCAGATACGCAGTATTTT
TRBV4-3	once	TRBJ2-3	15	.	CASSQVGTGGNEQYF	TGCGCCAGCAGCCAAGTCGGTACGGGTGGGAATGAGCAGTATTTT
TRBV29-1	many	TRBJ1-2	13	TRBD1	CSVLRTGDYGYTF	TGCAGCGTCCTCCGGACAGGGGACTATGGCTACACCTTC
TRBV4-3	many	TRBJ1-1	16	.	CASSQGPDSLNTEAFF	TGCGCCAGCAGCCAAGGGCCGGACAGTCTGAACACTGAAGCTTTCTTT
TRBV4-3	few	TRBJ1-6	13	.	CASSQDLGSPLHF	TGCGCCAGCAGCCAAGATTTGGGTTCACCCCTCCACTTT
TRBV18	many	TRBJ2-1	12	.	CASSGGYNEQFF	TGTGCCAGCTCGGGCGGCTACAATGAGCAGTTCTTC
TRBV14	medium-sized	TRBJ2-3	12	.	CASSQLTDTQYF	TGTGCCAGCAGCCAGCTAACAGATACGCAGTATTTT
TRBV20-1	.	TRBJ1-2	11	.	CSARVGVGYTF	TGCAGTGCTAGAGTAGGGGTTGGCTACACCTTC
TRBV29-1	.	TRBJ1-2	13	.	CSVWAGTPDGYTF	TGCAGCGTTTGGGCAGGGACCCCTGATGGCTACACCTTC
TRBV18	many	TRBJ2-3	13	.	CASSPIAGDTQYF	TGTGCCAGCTCACCAATAGCAGGGGATACGCAGTATTTT
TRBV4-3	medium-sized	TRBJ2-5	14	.	CASSQDAGAKTQYF	TGCGCCAGCAGCCAAGATGCAGGGGCAAAGACCCAGTACTTC
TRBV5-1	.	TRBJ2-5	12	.	CASSSLWETQYF	TGCGCCAGCAGCTCTCTTTGGGAGACCCAGTACTTC
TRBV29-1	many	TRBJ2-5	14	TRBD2	CSVDGLAGKETQYF	TGCAGCGTTGACGGACTAGCGGGAAAAGAGACCCAGTACTTC
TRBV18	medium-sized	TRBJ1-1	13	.	CASSSTGSTEAFF	TGTGCCAGCTCATCGACAGGATCGACTGAAGCTTTCTTT
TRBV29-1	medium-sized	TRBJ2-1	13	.	CSVERSFGNEQFF	TGCAGCGTTGAAAGAAGCTTCGGCAATGAGCAGTTCTTC
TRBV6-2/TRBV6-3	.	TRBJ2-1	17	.	CASSSISGRHGGYKQFF	TGTGCCAGCAGTTCGATAAGCGGCCGCCATGGAGGGTACAAGCAGTTCTTC
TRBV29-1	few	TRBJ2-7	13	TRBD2	CSVEDPAGGPLYF	TGCAGCGTTGAAGATCCAGCGGGAGGCCCCCTGTACTTC
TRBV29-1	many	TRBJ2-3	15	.	CSVGQGGSGTDTQYF	TGCAGCGTTGGTCAGGGGGGGTCGGGCACAGATACGCAGTATTTT
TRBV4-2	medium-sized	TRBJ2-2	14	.	CASSQVRNTGELFF	TGTGCCAGCAGCCAAGTCAGGAACACCGGGGAGCTGTTTTTT
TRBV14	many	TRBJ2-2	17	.	CASSQDYQWRNGGELFF	TGTGCCAGCAGCCAAGATTACCAGTGGAGAAATGGCGGGGAGCTGTTTTTT
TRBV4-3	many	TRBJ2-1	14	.	CASSQDWSGNEQFF	TGCGCCAGCAGCCAAGATTGGAGCGGGAATGAGCAGTTCTTC
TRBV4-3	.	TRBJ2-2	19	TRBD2	CASSQHHLAGVMNTGELFF	TGCGCCAGCAGCCAACATCACCTAGCGGGAGTAATGAACACCGGGGAGCTGTTTTTT
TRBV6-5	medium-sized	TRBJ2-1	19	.	CASSPLIRRVARAYNEQFF	TGTGCCAGCAGTCCGCTAATTCGGAGAGTAGCTAGGGCTTACAATGAGCAGTTCTTC